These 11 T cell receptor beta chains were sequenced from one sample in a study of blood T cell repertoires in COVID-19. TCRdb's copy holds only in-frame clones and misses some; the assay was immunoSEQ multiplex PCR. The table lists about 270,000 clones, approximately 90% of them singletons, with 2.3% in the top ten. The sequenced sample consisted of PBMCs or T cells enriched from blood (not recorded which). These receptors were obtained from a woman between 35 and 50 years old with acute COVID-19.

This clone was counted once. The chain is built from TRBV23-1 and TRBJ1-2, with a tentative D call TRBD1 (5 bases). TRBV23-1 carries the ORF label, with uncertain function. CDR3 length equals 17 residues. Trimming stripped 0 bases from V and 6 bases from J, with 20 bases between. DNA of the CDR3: TGCGCCAGCAGTCAATCTGCTGAACGGGACTTAGGAAATGGCTACACCTTC. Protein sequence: CASSQSAERDLGNGYTF.

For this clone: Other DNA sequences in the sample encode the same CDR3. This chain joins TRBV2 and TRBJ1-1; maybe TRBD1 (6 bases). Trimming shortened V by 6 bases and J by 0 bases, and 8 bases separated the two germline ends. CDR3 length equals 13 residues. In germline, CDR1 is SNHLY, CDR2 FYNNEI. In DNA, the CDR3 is TGTGCCAGCAGCGGACAGTTGAACACTGAAGCTTTCTTT. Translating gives CASSGQLNTEAFF.

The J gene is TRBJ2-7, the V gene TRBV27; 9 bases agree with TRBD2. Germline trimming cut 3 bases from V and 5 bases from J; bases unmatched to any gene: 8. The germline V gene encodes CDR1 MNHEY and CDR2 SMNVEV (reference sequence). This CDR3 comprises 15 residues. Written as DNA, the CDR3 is TGTGCCAGCAGTTTTAGTAGCGGGAGTGTCGACGAGCAGTACTTC. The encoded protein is CASSFSSGSVDEQYF.

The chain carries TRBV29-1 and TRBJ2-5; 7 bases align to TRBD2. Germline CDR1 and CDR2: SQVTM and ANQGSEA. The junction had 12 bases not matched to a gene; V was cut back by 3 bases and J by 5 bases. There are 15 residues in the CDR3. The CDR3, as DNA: TGCAGCGTTGAGGGGCGTTCGGGAGGTTTGGAGACCCAGTACTTC. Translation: CSVEGRSGGLETQYF.

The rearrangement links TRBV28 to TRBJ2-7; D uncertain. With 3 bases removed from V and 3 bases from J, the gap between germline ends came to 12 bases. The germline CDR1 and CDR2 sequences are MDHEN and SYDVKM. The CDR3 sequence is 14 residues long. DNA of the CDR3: TGTGCCAGCAGTTTTCTAGAAGGTTTCTACGAGCAGTACTTC. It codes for CASSFLEGFYEQYF.

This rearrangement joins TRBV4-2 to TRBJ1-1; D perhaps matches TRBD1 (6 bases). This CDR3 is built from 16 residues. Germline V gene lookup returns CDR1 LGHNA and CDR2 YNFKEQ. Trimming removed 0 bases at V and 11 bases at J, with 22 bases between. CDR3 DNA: TGTGCCAGCAGCCAAGATCCGGGGGGCGTAGGGTCTGGGGCTTTCTTT. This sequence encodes CASSQDPGGVGSGAFF.

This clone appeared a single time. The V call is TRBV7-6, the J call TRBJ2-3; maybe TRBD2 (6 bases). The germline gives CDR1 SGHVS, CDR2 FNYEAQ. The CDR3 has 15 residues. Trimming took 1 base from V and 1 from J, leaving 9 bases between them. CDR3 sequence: CASSLVRGGTDTQYF. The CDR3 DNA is TGTGCCAGCAGCTTAGTGCGGGGAGGCACAGATACGCAGTATTTT.

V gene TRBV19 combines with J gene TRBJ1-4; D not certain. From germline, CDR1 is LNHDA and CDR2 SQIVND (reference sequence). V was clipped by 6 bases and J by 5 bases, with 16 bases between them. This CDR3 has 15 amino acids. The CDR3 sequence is CASSVLGGLNEKLFF. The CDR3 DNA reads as TGTGCCAGTAGCGTTTTGGGAGGCTTAAATGAAAAACTGTTTTTT.

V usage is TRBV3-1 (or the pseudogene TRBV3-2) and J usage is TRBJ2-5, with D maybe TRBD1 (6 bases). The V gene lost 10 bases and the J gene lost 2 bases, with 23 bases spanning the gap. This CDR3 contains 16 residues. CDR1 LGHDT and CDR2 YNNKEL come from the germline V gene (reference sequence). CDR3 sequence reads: CATKTGSPPTQETQYF. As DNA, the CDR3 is TGTGCCACCAAGACAGGTTCCCCCCCGACACAAGAGACCCAGTACTTC.

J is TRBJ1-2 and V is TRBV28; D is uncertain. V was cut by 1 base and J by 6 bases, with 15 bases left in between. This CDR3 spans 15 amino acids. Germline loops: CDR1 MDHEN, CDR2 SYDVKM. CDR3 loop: CASSLLSGPWNGYTF. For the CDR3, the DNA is TGTGCCAGCAGTTTATTATCGGGTCCCTGGAATGGCTACACCTTC.

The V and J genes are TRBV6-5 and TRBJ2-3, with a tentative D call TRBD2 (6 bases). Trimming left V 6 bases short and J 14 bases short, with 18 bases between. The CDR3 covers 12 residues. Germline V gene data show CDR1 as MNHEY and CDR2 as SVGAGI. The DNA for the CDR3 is TGTGCCAGCAGCTTAAGGCGGGACCTGGGGTATTTT. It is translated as CASSLRRDLGYF.